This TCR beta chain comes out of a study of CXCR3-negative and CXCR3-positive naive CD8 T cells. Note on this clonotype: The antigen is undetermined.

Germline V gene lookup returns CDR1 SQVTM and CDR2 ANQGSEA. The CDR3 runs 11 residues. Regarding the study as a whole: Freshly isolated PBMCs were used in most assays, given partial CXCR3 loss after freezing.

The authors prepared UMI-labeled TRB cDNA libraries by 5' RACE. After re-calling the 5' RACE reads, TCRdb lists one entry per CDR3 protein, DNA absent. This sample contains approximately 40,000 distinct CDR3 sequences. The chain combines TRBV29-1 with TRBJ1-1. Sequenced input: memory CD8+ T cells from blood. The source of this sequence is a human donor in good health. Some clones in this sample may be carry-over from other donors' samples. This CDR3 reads CSAIGGPMAFF.